What follows are 14 T cell receptor beta chains derived from one specimen sequenced in a study of T cell repertoires in cytomegalovirus infection. TCRdb re-called the reads through MiXCR, storing one row per CDR3 protein. The sample holds 550,000 to 700,000 distinct CDR3 sequences, 40% seen once. The antigens for these receptors are not known. The input for sequencing was cultured PBMCs, taken from culture after CMV antigen stimulation. The receptors here all came from a human donor in good health (CMV status not recorded). Some clones in this sample may be carry-over from other donors' samples.

The chain recombines TRBV11-2 with TRBJ2-2; tentatively, D is TRBD2 (6 bases). This CDR3 is 14 amino acids long. Germline assignment: CDR1 SGHAT and CDR2 FQNNGV. Trimming removed 5 bases at V and 4 bases at J, with 11 bases between. CDR3 nucleotides: TGTGCCAGCAGCCCGGTGGAGGGCACCGGGGAGCTGTTTTTT. This sequence encodes CASSPVEGTGELFF.

The V call is TRBV12-5, the J call TRBJ1-1; perhaps TRBD1 as D (6 bases). CDR1 is LGHNT, CDR2 FRNRAP, per germline. V lost 4 bases and J lost 3, with 15 bases in between. The CDR3 spans 15 residues. CDR3 DNA: TGTGCTAGTGGTTCGCCAACAGGGTGGGACACTGAAGCTTTCTTT. It translates to CASGSPTGWDTEAFF.

The chain is built from TRBV7-9 and TRBJ1-6; unclear D gene. The germline CDR1 and CDR2 sequences are SEHNR and FQNEAQ (reference sequence). V was cut by 1 base and J by 12 bases, with 7 bases left in between. The CDR3 consists of 12 residues. CDR3 DNA sequence: TGTGCCAGCAGCTTAGTATTTCAACCCCTCCACTTT. The encoded protein is CASSLVFQPLHF.

The rearrangement joins TRBV4-2 to TRBJ2-1; 11 bases map to TRBD2. J gave up 8 bases and V 2 bases, and 8 bases lay outside the gene matches. The CDR3 loop spans 16 amino acids. Germline lookup yields CDR1 LGHNA and CDR2 YNFKEQ. The CDR3 reads CASSQLFSGGGDEQFF. CDR3 in DNA: TGTGCCAGCAGCCAACTGTTTAGCGGGGGGGGGGATGAGCAGTTCTTC.

This chain uses TRBV6-5 with TRBJ1-5; TRBD1 matches at 9 bases. There are 15 residues in the CDR3. Germline loops: CDR1 MNHEY, CDR2 SVGAGI. The V segment lost 4 bases and the J segment 3 bases; nucleotides outside the gene matches: 4. This chain's CDR3 is CASSSYRGPNQPQHF. The CDR3 coding sequence is TGTGCCAGCAGTTCCTACAGGGGGCCCAATCAGCCCCAGCATTTT.

For the CDR3, the DNA is TGTGCCAGCAGCTTAGTGTCGGCCCCGCCCCAGCATTTT. As protein: CASSLVSAPPQHF. The chain joins TRBV7-2 to TRBJ1-5; D remains ambiguous. V was cut by 1 base and J by 9 bases, with 10 bases left in between. CDR1 and CDR2 (germline): SGHTA, FQGNSA. This CDR3 region has 13 residues.

There are a few counts of this clonotype. The chain couples TRBV5-6 to TRBJ1-5, with 9 bases lining up with TRBD1. Germline loops: CDR1 SGHDT, CDR2 YYEEEE. With V trimmed by 4 bases and J by 7 bases, 15 bases remained unmatched. CDR3 length equals 17 residues. This CDR3 reads CASSLYTGGQRGQPQHF. The DNA for the CDR3 is TGTGCCAGCAGCCTGTACACAGGGGGCCAAAGAGGACAGCCCCAGCATTTT. Complete variable domain (other parts from reference TRBV5-6 and TRBJ1-5): DAGVTQSPTHLIKTRGQQVTLRCSPKSGHDTVSWYQQALGQGPQFIFQYYEEEERQRGNFPDRFSGHQFPNYSSELNVNALLLGDSALYLCASSLYTGGQRGQPQHFGDGTRLSIL.

This clonotype showed up many times. The chain links TRBV7-2 to TRBJ1-6; D not resolved. Trimming cost V 0 bases and J 8 bases, with 5 bases left between them. The CDR3 has 13 residues. The germline V gene encodes CDR1 SGHTA and CDR2 FQGNSA. The CDR3 nucleotides are TGTGCCAGCAGCTTAGCGCCCGATTCACCCCTCCACTTT. This codes for CASSLAPDSPLHF.

The CDR3 DNA is TGCAGTGCCGCGGTTGGCGGCACCCTCCACTTT. Translating it yields CSAAVGGTLHF. V and J are TRBV20-1 and TRBJ1-6; D uncertain. With 6 bases removed from V and 14 bases from J, the gap between germline ends came to 14 bases. The CDR3 runs 11 residues. Germline values: CDR1 DFQATT, CDR2 SNEGSKA (reference sequence).

This rearrangement joins TRBV2 to TRBJ1-3, with TRBD1 matching over 7 bases. This CDR3 contains 14 residues. From germline, CDR1 is SNHLY and CDR2 FYNNEI. Trimming removed 4 bases from V and 2 bases from J; junction bases left unmatched: 2. The CDR3 nucleotides read TGTGCCAGCAGTGCCCAGGGGGCTGGAAACACCATATATTTT. This sequence encodes CASSAQGAGNTIYF.

The rearrangement joins TRBV12-5 to TRBJ1-4, with 9 bases aligning to TRBD1. The CDR3 length is 14 residues. Germline V gene data show CDR1 as LGHNT and CDR2 as FRNRAP. Losses at the gene ends were 5 bases for V and 4 bases for J; bases not matched to a gene: 2. CDR3 nucleotide sequence: TGTGCTAGTGGTCCGGGACAGGGTAATGAAAAACTGTTTTTT. Translated: CASGPGQGNEKLFF.

The chain combines TRBV2 with TRBJ2-1, with a possible D match to TRBD2 (5 bases). The CDR3 is made up of 16 amino acids. V was clipped by 3 bases and J by 1 base, with 13 bases between them. Germline V gene sequence: CDR1 SNHLY, CDR2 FYNNEI. For the CDR3, the DNA is TGTGCCAGCAGTGACGCCATTGGACTTTCCTACAATGAGCAGTTCTTC. Translation: CASSDAIGLSYNEQFF.

CDR3 region: CSASEGWIEKLFF. Here the CDR3 DNA reads TGCAGTGCTAGCGAGGGATGGATTGAAAAACTGTTTTTT. This chain joins TRBV20-1 and TRBJ1-4; no clear D gene. Looked up from germline, CDR1 is DFQATT and CDR2 is SNEGSKA (reference sequence). Trimming removed 3 bases at V and 7 bases at J, with 12 bases between. The CDR3 has 13 amino acids.

The chain recombines TRBV7-2 with TRBJ1-2, with a possible D match to TRBD1 (5 bases). Germline assignment: CDR1 SGHTA and CDR2 FQGNSA. The CDR3 contains 13 residues. V dropped 8 bases and J dropped 0 bases, with 10 bases sitting between them. The CDR3 sequence is CASGQGPNYGYTF. The CDR3 DNA follows: TGTGCCAGCGGGCAGGGCCCTAACTATGGCTACACCTTC.